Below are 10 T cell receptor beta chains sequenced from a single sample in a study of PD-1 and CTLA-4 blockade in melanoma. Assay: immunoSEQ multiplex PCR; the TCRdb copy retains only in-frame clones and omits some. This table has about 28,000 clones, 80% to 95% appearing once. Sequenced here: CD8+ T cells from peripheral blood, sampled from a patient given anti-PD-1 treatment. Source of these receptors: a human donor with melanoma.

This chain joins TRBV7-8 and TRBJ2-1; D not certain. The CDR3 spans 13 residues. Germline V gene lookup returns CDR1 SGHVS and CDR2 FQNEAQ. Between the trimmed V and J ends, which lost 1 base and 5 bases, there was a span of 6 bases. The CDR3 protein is CASSLGPDNEQFF. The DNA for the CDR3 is TGTGCCAGCAGCTTAGGACCGGACAATGAGCAGTTCTTC. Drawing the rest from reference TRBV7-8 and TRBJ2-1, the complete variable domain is GAGVSQSPRYKVAKRGQDVALRCDPISGHVSLFWYQQALGQGPEFLTYFQNEAQLDKSGLPSDRFFAERPEGSVSTLKIQRTQQEDSAVYLCASSLGPDNEQFFGPGTRLTVL.

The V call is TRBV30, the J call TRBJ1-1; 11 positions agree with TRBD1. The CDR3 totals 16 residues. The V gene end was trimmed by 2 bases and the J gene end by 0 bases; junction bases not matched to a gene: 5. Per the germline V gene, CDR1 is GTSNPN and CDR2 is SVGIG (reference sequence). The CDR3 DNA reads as TGTGCCTGGAGTCCGGGACAGGGGGTTATGAACACTGAAGCTTTCTTT. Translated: CAWSPGQGVMNTEAFF.

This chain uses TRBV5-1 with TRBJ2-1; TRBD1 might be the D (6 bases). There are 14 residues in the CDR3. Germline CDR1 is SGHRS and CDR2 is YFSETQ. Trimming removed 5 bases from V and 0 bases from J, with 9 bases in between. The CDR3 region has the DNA TGCGCCAGCAGTCGGGACACCTCCTACAATGAGCAGTTCTTC. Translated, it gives CASSRDTSYNEQFF.

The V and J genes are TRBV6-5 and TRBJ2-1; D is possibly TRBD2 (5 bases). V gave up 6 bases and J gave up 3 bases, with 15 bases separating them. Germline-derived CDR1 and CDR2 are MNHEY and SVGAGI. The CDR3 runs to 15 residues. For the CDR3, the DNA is TGTGCCAGCAGCTCGGGGAGTAACAACTACAATGAGCAGTTCTTC. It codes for CASSSGSNNYNEQFF.

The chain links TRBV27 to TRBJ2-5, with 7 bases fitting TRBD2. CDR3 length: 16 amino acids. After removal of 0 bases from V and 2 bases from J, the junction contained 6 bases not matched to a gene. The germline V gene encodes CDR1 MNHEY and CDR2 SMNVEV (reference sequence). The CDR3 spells CASSLSGGDGQETQYF. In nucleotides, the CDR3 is TGTGCCAGCAGTTTATCGGGAGGGGACGGGCAAGAGACCCAGTACTTC.

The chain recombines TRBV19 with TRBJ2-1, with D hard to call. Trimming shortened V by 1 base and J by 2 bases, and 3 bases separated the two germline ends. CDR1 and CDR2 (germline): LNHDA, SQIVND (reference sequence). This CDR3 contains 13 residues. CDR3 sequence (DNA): TGTGCCAGTAGTATAGGGACCTACAATGAGCAGTTCTTC. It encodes CASSIGTYNEQFF.

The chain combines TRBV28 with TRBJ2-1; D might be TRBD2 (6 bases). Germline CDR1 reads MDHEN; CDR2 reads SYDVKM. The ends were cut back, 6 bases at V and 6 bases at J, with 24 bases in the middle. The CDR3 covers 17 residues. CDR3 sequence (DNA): TGTGCCAGCAGCGCCCCGGGGGAGCGGTCTTTTGCCAATGAGCAGTTCTTC. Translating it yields CASSAPGERSFANEQFF.

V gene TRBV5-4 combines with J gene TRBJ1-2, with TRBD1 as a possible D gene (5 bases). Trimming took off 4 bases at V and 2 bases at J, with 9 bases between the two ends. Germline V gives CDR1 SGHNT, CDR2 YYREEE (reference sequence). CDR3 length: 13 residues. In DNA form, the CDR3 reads TGTGCCAGCAGCCCCCGGGGGAACTATGGCTACACCTTC. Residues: CASSPRGNYGYTF.

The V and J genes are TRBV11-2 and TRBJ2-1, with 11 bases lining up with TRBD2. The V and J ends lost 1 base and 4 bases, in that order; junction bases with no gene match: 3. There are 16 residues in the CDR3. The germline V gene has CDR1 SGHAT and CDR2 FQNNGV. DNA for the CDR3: TGTGCCAGCAGCTTAGTTTTAGCGGGAGGGTACAATGAGCAGTTCTTC. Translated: CASSLVLAGGYNEQFF.

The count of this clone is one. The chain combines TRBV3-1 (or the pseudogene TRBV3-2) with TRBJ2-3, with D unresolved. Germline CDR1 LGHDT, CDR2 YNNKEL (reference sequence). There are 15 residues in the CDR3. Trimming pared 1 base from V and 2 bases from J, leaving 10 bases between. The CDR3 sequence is CASSQGTPNTDTQYF. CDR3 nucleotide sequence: TGTGCCAGCAGCCAAGGAACTCCCAACACAGATACGCAGTATTTT.